Shown below are 20 T cell receptor beta chains from a single sample sequenced in a study of T-cell memory formation after mild COVID-19. MiXCR, applied by TCRdb to the 5' RACE reads, yields one record per CDR3 protein. Among some 450,000 distinct CDR3 sequences listed, around 20% were seen once. The source material was PBMCs or a T cell subset sorted from them (not recorded which). These receptors were taken from an adult woman who had mild COVID-19 (a few samples of this study predate the infection). Cell type and time point are not known.

The chain couples TRBV7-6 to TRBJ2-7; unclear D gene. The CDR3 has 14 amino acids. Between the trimmed V and J ends, which lost 3 bases and 1 base, there was a span of 10 bases. CDR1 is SGHVS, CDR2 FNYEAQ, per germline. The CDR3 DNA reads as TGTGCCAGCAGCTTCGACGACCGTTCCTACGAGCAGTACTTC. Encoded protein: CASSFDDRSYEQYF. Variable domain in full (rest from reference TRBV7-6 and TRBJ2-7): GAGVSQSPRYKVTKRGQDVALRCDPISGHVSLYWYRQALGQGPEFLTYFNYEAQQDKSGLPNDRFSAERPEGSISTLTIQRTEQRDSAMYRCASSFDDRSYEQYFGPGTRLTVT.

This clonotype was seen only a few times. The V call is TRBV6-5, the J call TRBJ2-2; 10 positions match TRBD1. Germline V lookup: CDR1 MNHEY, CDR2 SVGAGI. Germline trimming cut 9 bases from V and 5 bases from J; bases unmatched to any gene: 6. The CDR3 covers 14 residues. The CDR3 DNA reads TGTGCCAGTCGGACAGGGGGGAGGACCGGGGAGCTGTTTTTT. This codes for CASRTGGRTGELFF.

The chain combines TRBV5-6 with TRBJ2-4; D remains ambiguous. Germline-derived CDR1 and CDR2 are SGHDT and YYEEEE. The V end lost 4 bases, the J end lost 1 base, and 6 bases lay between the germline ends. The CDR3 is made up of 13 amino acids. CDR3 in amino acids: CASSRGAKNIQYF. The CDR3 DNA follows: TGTGCCAGCAGCCGCGGTGCCAAAAACATTCAGTACTTC.

This clonotype was found a few times. The chain employs TRBV7-9 and TRBJ2-2; D is ambiguous. This CDR3 region has 15 residues. Trimming took 4 bases from V and 0 from J, leaving 9 bases between them. Per the germline V gene, CDR1 is SEHNR and CDR2 is FQNEAQ (reference sequence). The DNA for the CDR3 is TGTGCCAGCAGCTCCTCAACGCCGAACACCGGGGAGCTGTTTTTT. This codes for CASSSSTPNTGELFF.

This chain joins TRBV15 and TRBJ2-7; 7 bases align to TRBD1. This CDR3 contains 15 residues. V lost 2 bases to trimming and J lost 0 bases; unmatched junction nucleotides: 4. Germline V lookup: CDR1 LNHNV, CDR2 YYDKDF (reference sequence). This CDR3 reads CATSRQRTGSYEQYF. Here the CDR3 DNA reads TGTGCCACCAGCAGACAACGGACAGGCTCCTACGAGCAGTACTTC.

The chain couples TRBV2 to TRBJ1-5, with D possibly TRBD1 on 5 matching bases. CDR1 SNHLY and CDR2 FYNNEI come from the germline V gene. This CDR3 spans 14 amino acids. Trimming left V 4 bases short and J 7 bases short, with 14 bases between. The CDR3 region has the DNA TGTGCCAGCAGTGGGGAAGGGACCGGGCAGCCCCAGCATTTT. Encoded protein: CASSGEGTGQPQHF.

The chain joins TRBV5-1 to TRBJ2-7; D is unresolved. The germline gives CDR1 SGHRS, CDR2 YFSETQ. The germline V and J ends were trimmed by 1 base and 3 bases, with 17 bases remaining between them. This CDR3 is 16 amino acids long. CDR3 region: CASSLPAELANYEQYF. For the CDR3, the DNA is TGCGCCAGCAGCTTGCCTGCCGAGTTGGCTAACTACGAGCAGTACTTC. Variable domain in full (rest from reference TRBV5-1 and TRBJ2-7): KAGVTQTPRYLIKTRGQQVTLSCSPISGHRSVSWYQQTPGQGLQFLFEYFSETQRNKGNFPGRFSGRQFSNSRSEMNVSTLELGDSALYLCASSLPAELANYEQYFGPGTRLTVT.

The chain carries TRBV6-5 and TRBJ1-2; tentatively, D is TRBD1 (5 bases). The V gene lost 6 bases and the J gene lost 0 bases, with 11 bases spanning the gap. Germline assignment: CDR1 MNHEY and CDR2 SVGAGI. The CDR3 loop spans 14 amino acids. The CDR3 bases are TGTGCCAGCAGCCAGACAGATTCTAACTATGGCTACACCTTC. Its translation: CASSQTDSNYGYTF.

CDR3 in amino acids: CASSEEGRASFGYTF. CDR3 coding DNA: TGCGCCAGCAGCGAGGAAGGCAGGGCTAGTTTTGGCTACACCTTC. This chain joins TRBV4-1 and TRBJ1-2; D is perhaps TRBD1 (5 bases). Trimming shortened V by 5 bases and J by 7 bases, and 20 bases separated the two germline ends. The CDR3 runs to 15 residues. The V gene's germline CDR1 is MGHRA and CDR2 YSYEKL.

The chain joins TRBV20-1 to TRBJ2-1, with TRBD1 matching over 8 bases. V was clipped by 3 bases and J by 3 bases; unmatched bases: 10. Germline V gene lookup returns CDR1 DFQATT and CDR2 SNEGSKA (reference sequence). This CDR3 comprises 16 residues. This chain's CDR3 is CSASVLDRARYNEQFF. CDR3 in DNA: TGCAGTGCTAGTGTATTGGACAGGGCTCGCTACAATGAGCAGTTCTTC.

The chain combines TRBV12-3 or TRBV12-4 with TRBJ2-5; possible D gene TRBD1, 5 bases. The V and J ends lost 3 bases and 8 bases respectively, with 16 bases between them. The length of the CDR3 is 14 residues. The chain's CDR3 is CASSLQGLGETQYF. CDR3 coding DNA: TGTGCCAGCAGTTTGCAAGGATTAGGGGAAACCCAGTACTTC.

This clonotype occurred a few times. The V gene is TRBV30, the J gene TRBJ1-2; no firm D call. In germline, CDR1 is GTSNPN, CDR2 SVGIG (reference sequence). The length of the CDR3 is 12 residues. Trimming pared 4 bases from V and 4 bases from J, leaving 10 bases between. This CDR3 reads CAWIVEPYGYTF. CDR3 sequence (DNA): TGTGCCTGGATAGTGGAACCCTATGGCTACACCTTC.

This clonotype has just a few counts. The chain carries TRBV7-9 and TRBJ2-1; TRBD2 agrees at 9 bases. The CDR3 contains 14 residues. Germline-derived CDR1 and CDR2 are SEHNR and FQNEAQ (reference sequence). Trimming at V came to 4 bases and at J to 4 bases, leaving 2 bases not matched to a gene. Written as DNA, the CDR3 is TGTGCCAGCAGCTCTCTAGCGGGGTACAATGAGCAGTTCTTC. Amino acid sequence: CASSSLAGYNEQFF.

V is TRBV2 and J is TRBJ2-2; D is uncertain. The ends were cut back, 2 bases at V and 4 bases at J, with 11 bases in the middle. The CDR3 sequence is 15 residues long. Germline values: CDR1 SNHLY, CDR2 FYNNEI. The CDR3 coding sequence is TGTGCCAGCAGTGAAATCGGGCGCGGCACCGGGGAGCTGTTTTTT. Its translation: CASSEIGRGTGELFF.

This clonotype turned up a few times. The V gene is TRBV5-6, the J gene TRBJ1-2; TRBD1 agrees at 7 bases. This CDR3 is 13 amino acids long. The germline V gene encodes CDR1 SGHDT and CDR2 YYEEEE. After removal of 4 bases from V and 3 bases from J, the junction contained 3 bases not matched to a gene. CDR3 nucleotides: TGTGCCAGCAGCATCGGGACAGACTATGGCTACACCTTC. This gives the protein CASSIGTDYGYTF.

V is TRBV7-9 and J is TRBJ2-5; D possibly corresponds to TRBD2 (6 bases). The V gene lost 4 bases and the J gene lost 5 bases, with 20 bases spanning the gap. This CDR3 spans 16 amino acids. Germline-derived CDR1 and CDR2 are SEHNR and FQNEAQ (reference sequence). The CDR3 DNA reads TGTGCCAGCAGCTCCAGGGAGGAGGGGTTGTACGAGACCCAGTACTTC. Translating gives CASSSREEGLYETQYF.

In this sample, this clonotype turned up a few times. V and J are TRBV12-3 or TRBV12-4 and TRBJ2-3, with TRBD2 matching over 10 bases. With 6 bases clipped from V and 4 bases from J, the junction kept 7 bases outside the gene matches. This CDR3 is 15 amino acids long. In nucleotides, the CDR3 is TGTGCCAGCAGCTCAAGAGCGGGGGGGGCAGATACGCAGTATTTT. Amino acid sequence: CASSSRAGGADTQYF.

This clonotype appeared many times. This rearrangement joins TRBV7-9 to TRBJ2-1; unclear D gene. The CDR3 covers 12 residues. CDR1 is SEHNR, CDR2 FQNEAQ, per germline (reference sequence). Trimming left V 1 base short and J 7 bases short, with 5 bases between. The CDR3 here is CASSLVSNEQFF. CDR3 DNA: TGTGCCAGCAGCTTAGTAAGTAATGAGCAGTTCTTC.

The sample holds a few counts of this clonotype. The chain uses TRBV6-2 or TRBV6-3 and TRBJ2-4; possibly TRBD2 for D (5 bases). There are 16 residues in the CDR3. V lost 6 bases to trimming and J lost 0 bases, with 15 bases between them. Germline lookup yields CDR1 MNHEY and CDR2 SVGEGT. CDR3 nucleotides: TGTGCCAGCAGGGACGGGGAAGGGAAAGCCAAAAACATTCAGTACTTC. Residues: CASRDGEGKAKNIQYF.

The V and J genes are TRBV11-2 and TRBJ2-2, with D possibly TRBD2 on 5 matching bases. Per germline, CDR1 SGHAT and CDR2 FQNNGV. The V gene lost 5 bases and the J gene lost 6 bases, with 16 bases spanning the gap. The CDR3 is 15 amino acids. CDR3 protein: CASSPTRLSPGELFF. The CDR3 bases are TGTGCCAGCAGCCCCACCAGACTAAGCCCCGGGGAGCTGTTTTTT.